The 15 T cell receptor beta chains below all came from one sample that was sequenced in a study of blood T cell repertoires in COVID-19. Some clones are missing from TCRdb's copy, which holds only in-frame ones; the method was immunoSEQ multiplex PCR. Among roughly 120,000 clones, 90% were seen once, and the ten largest hold 1.5% to 2%. Sequencing was done on a sample of peripheral blood. The origin of the receptors is a human donor with active COVID-19. The donor label of this sample is uncertain.

For the CDR3, the DNA is TGTGCCAGCAGTTTCGTCGGGGGGGCTACTTACGAGCAGTACTTC. Its translation is CASSFVGGATYEQYF. The chain uses TRBV28 and TRBJ2-7; 8 nucleotides match TRBD2. Germline V CDR1 and CDR2: MDHEN, SYDVKM. V dropped 3 bases and J dropped 4; count of bases not matched to a gene: 8. CDR3 size: 15 residues.

The chain couples TRBV6-2 or TRBV6-3 to TRBJ1-5; TRBD1 might be the D (6 bases). The CDR3 extends over 16 amino acids. Germline CDR1 is MNHEY and CDR2 is SVGEGT. Trimming pared 5 bases from V and 2 bases from J, leaving 16 bases between. The CDR3: CASSGQGRIGNQPQHF. The CDR3 DNA reads as TGTGCCAGCAGTGGCCAGGGGCGTATTGGCAATCAGCCCCAGCATTTT.

J is TRBJ2-6 and V is TRBV10-1; 12 bases fit TRBD1. V was pared by 4 bases and J by 2 bases, with 3 bases of the junction left unmatched. Germline V gives CDR1 WNHNN, CDR2 SYGVQD (reference sequence). This CDR3 has 17 amino acids. CDR3 protein: CASSAGTGGAGANVLTF. CDR3 DNA: TGCGCCAGCAGTGCCGGGACAGGGGGCGCTGGGGCCAACGTCCTGACTTTC.

This rearrangement joins TRBV15 to TRBJ1-2, with a possible D match to TRBD1 (5 bases). The V and J ends lost 5 bases and 2 bases respectively, with 9 bases between them. Germline lookup yields CDR1 LNHNV and CDR2 YYDKDF (reference sequence). The CDR3 has 13 amino acids. The CDR3 region has the DNA TGTGCCACCAGCCCGGACATAAACTATGGCTACACCTTC. This gives the protein CATSPDINYGYTF.

This chain uses TRBV7-9 with TRBJ1-2; D remains ambiguous. Germline CDR1 is SEHNR and CDR2 is FQNEAQ (reference sequence). The CDR3 loop spans 12 amino acids. With 10 bases removed from V and 6 bases from J, the gap between germline ends came to 15 bases. CDR3 sequence reads: CATISGVDGYTF. CDR3 DNA sequence: TGTGCCACCATAAGCGGGGTCGATGGCTACACCTTC.

CDR3 sequence: CASSYTTSGIQYF. Written as DNA, the CDR3 is TGTGCCAGCAGTTACACGACTAGCGGCATTCAGTACTTC. The rearrangement links TRBV6-2 or TRBV6-3 to TRBJ2-4; TRBD2 aligns across 9 bases. The CDR3 covers 13 residues. The V segment lost 2 bases and the J segment 9 bases; nucleotides outside the gene matches: 2. Looked up from germline, CDR1 is MNHEY and CDR2 is SVGEGT.

The chain has TRBV29-1 and TRBJ2-2; TRBD2 is a possible D gene (6 bases). Trimming removed 6 bases from V and 5 bases from J, with 13 bases in between. There are 13 residues in the CDR3. Per the germline V gene, CDR1 is SQVTM and CDR2 is ANQGSEA. In DNA, the CDR3 is TGCAGCGTCGAACTCGGGAGTACCGGGGAGCTGTTTTTT. Translation gives CSVELGSTGELFF.

The chain couples TRBV11-3 to TRBJ2-3; 12 bases match TRBD2. The CDR3 sequence is 16 residues long. The V gene's germline CDR1 is SGHNT and CDR2 YENEEA. V shed 5 bases, J shed 2 bases, and the junction held 5 bases outside the gene matches. The CDR3 loop is CASSQRLAGATDTQYF. The CDR3 DNA reads TGTGCCAGCAGCCAACGACTAGCGGGGGCCACAGATACGCAGTATTTT.

The V gene is TRBV19, the J gene TRBJ1-2, with TRBD1 matching 9 bases. Trimming took 9 bases from V and 5 from J; bases not matched to a gene: 4. Germline-derived CDR1 and CDR2 are LNHDA and SQIVND (reference sequence). CDR3 length: 12 amino acids. CDR3 DNA sequence: TGTGCCAGCGGGACAGGGTGGTATGGCTACACCTTC. Translating it yields CASGTGWYGYTF. Filled out from reference TRBV19 and TRBJ1-2, the complete variable domain reads DGGITQSPKYLFRKEGQNVTLSCEQNLNHDAMYWYRQDPGQGLRLIYYSQIVNDFQKGDIAEGYSVSREKKESFPLTVTSAQKNPTAFYLCASGTGWYGYTFGSGTRLTVV.

The V call is TRBV19, the J call TRBJ1-3; D remains unclear. This CDR3 has 15 amino acids. CDR1 LNHDA and CDR2 SQIVND come from the germline V gene (reference sequence). V lost 3 bases to trimming and J lost 3 bases, with 12 bases between them. The CDR3 bases are TGTGCCAGTAGTATTGCGTGGGCTCGTGGAAACACCATATATTTT. Translating gives CASSIAWARGNTIYF.

This chain links TRBV7-2 with TRBJ1-2, with a possible D match to TRBD1 (5 bases). CDR1 is SGHTA and CDR2 is FQGNSA in the germline V gene. V lost 11 bases to trimming and J lost 2 bases, with 15 bases between them. The CDR3 is 13 residues long. CDR3 protein: CAGTTGGNYGYTF. The DNA of the CDR3 is TGTGCCGGCACTACGGGGGGGAACTATGGCTACACCTTC.

This clone was seen once. V usage is TRBV28 and J usage is TRBJ1-5, with 10 bases matching TRBD1. J was trimmed by 7 bases and V by 6 bases; bases with no gene match: 3. CDR3 length: 13 amino acids. Germline CDR1 MDHEN, CDR2 SYDVKM. DNA of the CDR3: TGTGCCAGCAGGGGACAGGGGTCCCAGCCCCAGCATTTT. It encodes CASRGQGSQPQHF.

The J gene is TRBJ2-1, the V gene TRBV9; possible D gene TRBD1, 5 bases. The V end was cut by 0 bases, the J end by 6 bases, with 13 bases between. The CDR3 is made up of 15 amino acids. From germline, CDR1 is SGDLS and CDR2 YYNGEE. DNA of the CDR3: TGTGCCAGCAGCGTAGTTGGGGCTACCACCAATGAGCAGTTCTTC. It translates to CASSVVGATTNEQFF.

There are a few counts of this clone. The chain has TRBV11-2 and TRBJ2-1, with D possibly being TRBD2 (6 bases). The V end lost 1 base, the J end lost 1 base, and 17 bases lay between the germline ends. CDR1 and CDR2 (germline): SGHAT, FQNNGV. This CDR3 is built from 18 residues. The CDR3 protein is CASSLGFGWGGSYNEQFF. The CDR3 bases are TGTGCCAGCAGCTTAGGGTTCGGGTGGGGAGGTTCCTACAATGAGCAGTTCTTC.

This chain connects TRBV5-1 to TRBJ2-2; D uncertain. The length of the CDR3 is 13 residues. V dropped 0 bases and J dropped 6 bases, with 6 bases sitting between them. Germline loops: CDR1 SGHRS, CDR2 YFSETQ. As DNA, the CDR3 is TGCGCCAGCAGCTTGGTCGGTCCCGGGGAGCTGTTTTTT. This gives the protein CASSLVGPGELFF.